The 6 T cell receptor beta chains below were found in one sample sequenced in a study of cytomegalovirus exposure and HLA in healthy donors (dated by TCRdb to 2015 to 2018). Library method: the immunoSEQ multiplex PCR assay. For the multiplex PCR, a mixture combining 60 forward primers for TCR Vbeta segments and 13 reverse primers for TCR Jbeta segments was used. TCRdb's version of the immuneACCESS table is confined to in-frame rearrangements and falls short of the full clone set. An unresolved V gene accounts for under half of the shortfall where checked; the remainder is of unknown origin. The table for this sample lists roughly 200,000 clones; 75% to 90% of them were counted only once. The ten top clones hold 0.9% to 1.1% of the sample. Input material: PBMCs. Receptors were obtained from a woman under 30 in good health and CMV-seronegative.

This sequence joins TRBV7-6 and TRBJ2-1, with a tentative D call TRBD1 (5 bases). V dropped 0 bases and J dropped 8 bases, with 11 bases sitting between them. The germline V gene has CDR1 SGHVS and CDR2 FNYEAQ. The CDR3 loop spans 14 amino acids. CDR3 sequence reads: CASSLAAGNDEQFF. CDR3 sequence (DNA): TGTGCCAGCAGCTTAGCAGCAGGGAACGATGAGCAGTTCTTC.

This clone was seen once. The J gene is TRBJ2-7, the V gene TRBV13; D call uncertain. In germline, CDR1 is PRHDT, CDR2 FYEKMQ (reference sequence). Trimming shortened V by 5 bases and J by 6 bases, and 11 bases separated the two germline ends. The length of the CDR3 is 12 residues. The CDR3 nucleotides read TGTGCCAGCAGCGCCGGGTCGGGCGAGCAGTACTTC. Amino acid sequence: CASSAGSGEQYF. Full variable domain (outside the CDR3, taken from reference TRBV13 and TRBJ2-7): AAGVIQSPRHLIKEKRETATLKCYPIPRHDTVYWYQQGPGQDPQFLISFYEKMQSDKGSIPDRFSAQQFSDYHSELNMSSLELGDSALYFCASSAGSGEQYFGPGTRLTVT.

The genes are TRBV7-9 and TRBJ1-1, with D perhaps matching TRBD1 (5 bases). There are 12 residues in the CDR3. Germline loops: CDR1 SEHNR, CDR2 FQNEAQ (reference sequence). V was shortened by 1 base and J by 8 bases, with 8 bases between the two germline ends. The CDR3 here is CASSLVRAEAFF. In nucleotides, the CDR3 is TGTGCCAGCAGCTTAGTCAGGGCAGAAGCTTTCTTT.

A note on this clone: One end of the junction fails to match germline, which may point to a read error. The CDR3 DNA reads TGTGCCAGCACCTCAGCGGGCAAACGTAGCTCCTACAATGTGCAGTTCTTC. This gives the protein CASTSAGKRSSYNVQFF. The chain carries TRBV28 and TRBJ2-1; perhaps TRBD2 as D (6 bases). This CDR3 region has 17 residues. The germline CDR1 and CDR2 sequences are MDHEN and SYDVKM.

This rearrangement joins TRBV4-1 to TRBJ1-5, with a weak D call TRBD1 (6 bases). This CDR3 spans 18 amino acids. Trimming cost V 1 base and J 3 bases, with 19 bases left between them. Per the germline V gene, CDR1 is MGHRA and CDR2 is YSYEKL. The chain's CDR3 is CASSQVGHLRTDNQPQHF. The CDR3 DNA is TGCGCCAGCAGCCAAGTGGGACACCTAAGAACCGACAATCAGCCCCAGCATTTT.

The rearrangement joins TRBV9 to TRBJ2-5; possibly TRBD2 for D (6 bases). Trimming shortened V by 3 bases and J by 4 bases, and 13 bases separated the two germline ends. CDR3 length: 14 residues. Germline values: CDR1 SGDLS, CDR2 YYNGEE. CDR3: CASSARDFRETQYF. The CDR3 DNA reads TGTGCCAGCAGCGCGCGGGACTTCCGAGAGACCCAGTACTTC.